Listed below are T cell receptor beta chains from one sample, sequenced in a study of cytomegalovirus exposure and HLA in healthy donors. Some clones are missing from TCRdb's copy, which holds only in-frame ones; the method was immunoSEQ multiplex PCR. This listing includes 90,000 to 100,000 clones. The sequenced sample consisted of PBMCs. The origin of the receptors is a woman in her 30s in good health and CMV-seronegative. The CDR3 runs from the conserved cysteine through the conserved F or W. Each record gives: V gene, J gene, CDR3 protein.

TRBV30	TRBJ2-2	CAWSVPRTQREYTGELFF
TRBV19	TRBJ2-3	CASNWGVGTDTQYF
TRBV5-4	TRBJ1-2	CASSWAGEAYGYTF
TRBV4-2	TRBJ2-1	CASSQPGTSGAGEQFF
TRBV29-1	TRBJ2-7	CSVLTGGGEQYF
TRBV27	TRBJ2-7	CASSLGTAYEQYF
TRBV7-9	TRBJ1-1	CASSSSRGTEAFF
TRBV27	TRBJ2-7	CATPPGRQVVEQYF
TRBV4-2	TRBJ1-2	CASSQDLGGKYGYTF
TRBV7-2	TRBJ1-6	CASSADRNSPLHF
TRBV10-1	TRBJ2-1	CASSEVVSAYNEQFF
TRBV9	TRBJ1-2	CASSVAQGLDGYTF
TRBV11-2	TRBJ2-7	CASSFMASGGSYEQYF
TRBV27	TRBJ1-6	CASSPRVMRNSPLHF
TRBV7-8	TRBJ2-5	CASSSYTGRETQYF
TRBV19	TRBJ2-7	CASSIVPGDNEQYF
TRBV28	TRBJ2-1	CASRGLAEPSSYNEQFF
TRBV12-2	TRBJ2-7	CASPGTSAAYEQYF
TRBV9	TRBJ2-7	CASSLRTSGPYDEQYF
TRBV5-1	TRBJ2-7	CASSLNGNYEQYF
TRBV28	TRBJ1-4	CASSPPRGKLFF
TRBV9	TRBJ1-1	CASSLRQGAEAFF
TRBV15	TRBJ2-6	CATSRGGSGANVLTF
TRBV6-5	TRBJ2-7	CASLRDADSYEQYF
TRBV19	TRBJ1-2	CASSTDRYGYTF
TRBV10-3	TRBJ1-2	CAISDGAVDGYTF
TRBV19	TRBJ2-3	CASSLDYSSTDTQYF
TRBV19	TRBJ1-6	CASNRGDPPLHF
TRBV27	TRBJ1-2	CASSFEGGGYTF
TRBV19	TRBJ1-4	CASTRPSGGRGEKLFF
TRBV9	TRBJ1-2	CASSVAVNYGYTF
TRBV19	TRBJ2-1	CAISQPSAGGYNEQFF
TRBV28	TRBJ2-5	CASSWDRGLGETQYF
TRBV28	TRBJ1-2	CASSLTPERYGYTF
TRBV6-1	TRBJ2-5	CASMASEETQYF
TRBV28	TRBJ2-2	CASSLGGRARDGELFF
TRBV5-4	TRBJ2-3	CASSSSGTDTQYF
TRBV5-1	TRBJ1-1	CASSLDWDRNTEAFF
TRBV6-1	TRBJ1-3	CASHSSGNTIYF
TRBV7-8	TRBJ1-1	CASSPRETEAFF
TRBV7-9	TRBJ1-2	CASSPSGANYGYTF
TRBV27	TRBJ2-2	CASTSRQREILGELFF
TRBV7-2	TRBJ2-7	CASSLIYEQYF
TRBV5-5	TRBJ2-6	CASSSDRGLSGANVLTF
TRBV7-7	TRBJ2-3	CASSLDGQGTQYF